This T cell receptor beta chain derives from a study of blood T cells in healthy people across ages. Study findings and constraints: Estimates based on one million T cells were treated as lower bounds. The study lacked donor CMV status, which possibly confounded expanded clonotype changes.

A J-beta primer mix and a sample-barcoded 5' primer were used in a second PCR of roughly 6 to 11 cycles. TCRdb re-derived calls from the 5' RACE reads in MiXCR, one entry per CDR3 protein. The sample lists some 1 million distinct CDR3 sequences, 35% to 50% occurring once. CDR1 is SNHLY and CDR2 is FYNNEI in the germline V gene. V trimming: 2 bases; J trimming: 0 bases; junction bases outside the gene matches: 0. The CDR3 length is 14 residues. This clonotype has a count of ten or more. Its antigen is unknown. The sequenced material came from blood. The clonotype originates from a woman aged 55-75 years in good health. This chain uses TRBV2 with TRBJ2-7; 8 nucleotides line up with TRBD1. CDR3 bases: TGTGCCAGCAGTGAAACAGGGGGCTCCTACGAGCAGTACTTC. It encodes CASSETGGSYEQYF.